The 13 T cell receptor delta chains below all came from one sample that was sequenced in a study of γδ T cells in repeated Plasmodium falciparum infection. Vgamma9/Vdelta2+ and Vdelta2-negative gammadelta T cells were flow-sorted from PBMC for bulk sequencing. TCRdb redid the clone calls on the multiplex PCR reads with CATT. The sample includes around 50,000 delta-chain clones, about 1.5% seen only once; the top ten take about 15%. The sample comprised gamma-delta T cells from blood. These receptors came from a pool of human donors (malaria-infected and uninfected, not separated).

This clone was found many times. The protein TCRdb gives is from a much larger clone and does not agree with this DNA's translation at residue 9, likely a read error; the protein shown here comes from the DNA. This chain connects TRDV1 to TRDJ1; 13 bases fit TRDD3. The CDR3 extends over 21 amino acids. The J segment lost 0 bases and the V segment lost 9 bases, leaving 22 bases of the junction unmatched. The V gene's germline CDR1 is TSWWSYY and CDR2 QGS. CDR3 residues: CALQSGPPSTGGYAYTDKLIF. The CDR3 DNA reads TGTGCTCTGCAGTCGGGGCCTCCGTCTACTGGGGGATACGCGTACACCGATAAACTCATCTTT.

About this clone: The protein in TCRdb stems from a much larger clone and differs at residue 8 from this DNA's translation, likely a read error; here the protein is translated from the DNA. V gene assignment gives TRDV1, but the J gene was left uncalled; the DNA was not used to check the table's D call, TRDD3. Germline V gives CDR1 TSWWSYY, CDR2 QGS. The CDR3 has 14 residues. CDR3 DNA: TGTGCTCTTGGGGAACACCTGGAGGATTCGGTGCTCATCTTT. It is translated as CALGEHLEDSVLIF.

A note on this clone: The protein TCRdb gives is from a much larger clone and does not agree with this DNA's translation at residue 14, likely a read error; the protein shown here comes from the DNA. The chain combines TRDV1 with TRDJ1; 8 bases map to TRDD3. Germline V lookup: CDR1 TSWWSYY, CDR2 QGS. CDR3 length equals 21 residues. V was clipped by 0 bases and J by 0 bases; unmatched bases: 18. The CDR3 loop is CALGELVAPKYWGWYTDKLIF. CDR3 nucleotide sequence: TGTGCTCTTGGGGAACTAGTGGCCCCTAAGTACTGGGGGTGGTACACCGATAAACTCATCTTT.

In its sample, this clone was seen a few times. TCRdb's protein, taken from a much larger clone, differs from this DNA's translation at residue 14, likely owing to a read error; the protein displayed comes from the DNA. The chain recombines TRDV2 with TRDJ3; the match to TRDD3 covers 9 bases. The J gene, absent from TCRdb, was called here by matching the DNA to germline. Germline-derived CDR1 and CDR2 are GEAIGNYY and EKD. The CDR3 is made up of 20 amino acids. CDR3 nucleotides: TGTGCCTGTGACCCATCGGTACTGGGGGAAAACTCCTGGGGCACCCGACAGATGTTTTTC. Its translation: CACDPSVLGENSWGTRQMFF.

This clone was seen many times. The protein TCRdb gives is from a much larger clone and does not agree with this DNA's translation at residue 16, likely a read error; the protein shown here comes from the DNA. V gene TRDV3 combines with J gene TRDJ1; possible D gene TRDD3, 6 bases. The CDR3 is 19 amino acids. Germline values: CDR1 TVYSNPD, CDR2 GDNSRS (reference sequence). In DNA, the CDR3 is TGTGCCGCCACTGGGCTCCCTCCCCAGATACGGTCACGGAACGATAATCTCATCTTT. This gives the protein CAATGLPPQIRSRNDNLIF.

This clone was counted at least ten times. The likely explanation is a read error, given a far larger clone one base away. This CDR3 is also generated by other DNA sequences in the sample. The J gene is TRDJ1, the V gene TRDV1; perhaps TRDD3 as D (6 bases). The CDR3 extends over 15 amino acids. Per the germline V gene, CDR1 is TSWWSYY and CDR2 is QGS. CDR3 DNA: TGTGCTCTCGGGGAACGACCACTGGGCACCGATAAACTCATCTTT. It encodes CALGERPLGTDKLIF.

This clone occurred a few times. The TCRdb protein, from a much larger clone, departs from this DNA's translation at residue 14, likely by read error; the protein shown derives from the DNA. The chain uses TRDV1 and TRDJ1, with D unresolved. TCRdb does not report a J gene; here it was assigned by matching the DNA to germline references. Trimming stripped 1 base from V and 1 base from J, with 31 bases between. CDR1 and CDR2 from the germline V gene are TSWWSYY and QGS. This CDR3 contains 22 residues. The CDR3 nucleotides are TGTGCTCTTGGGGAACCCGGTCCCTTTTGCCGTACGGTGGTCGGGTGCACCGATAAACTCATCTTT. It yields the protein CALGEPGPFCRTVVGCTDKLIF.

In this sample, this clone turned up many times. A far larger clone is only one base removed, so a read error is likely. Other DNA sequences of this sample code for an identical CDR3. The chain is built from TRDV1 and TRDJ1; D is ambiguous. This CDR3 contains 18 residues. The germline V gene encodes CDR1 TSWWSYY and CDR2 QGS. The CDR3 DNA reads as TGTGCTCTTGGGGAACTTCCTCTACGAAACTCGGGCACCGATAAACTCATCTTC. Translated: CALGELPLRNSGTDKLIF.

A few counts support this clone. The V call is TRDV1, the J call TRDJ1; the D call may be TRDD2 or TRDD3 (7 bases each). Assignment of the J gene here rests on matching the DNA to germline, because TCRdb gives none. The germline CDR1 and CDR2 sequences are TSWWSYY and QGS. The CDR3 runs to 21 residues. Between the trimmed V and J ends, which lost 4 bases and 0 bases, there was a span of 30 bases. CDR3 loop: CALGVNRFLRLGVSYTDKLIF. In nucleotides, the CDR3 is TGTGCTCTTGGGGTTAACAGATTCCTACGTCTGGGGGTTTCGTACACCGATAAACTCATCTTT.

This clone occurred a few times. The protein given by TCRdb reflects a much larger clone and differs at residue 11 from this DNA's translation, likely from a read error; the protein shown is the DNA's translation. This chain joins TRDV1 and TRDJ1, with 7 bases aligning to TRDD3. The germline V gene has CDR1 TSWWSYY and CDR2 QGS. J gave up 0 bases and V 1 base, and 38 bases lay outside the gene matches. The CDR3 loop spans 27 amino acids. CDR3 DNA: TGTGCTCTTGGGGAACCTTACCTCCCTCGTGGCTACAGCGGGATCTGTACTGGGGACACTAACACCGATAAACTCATCTTT. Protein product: CALGEPYLPRGYSGICTGDTNTDKLIF.

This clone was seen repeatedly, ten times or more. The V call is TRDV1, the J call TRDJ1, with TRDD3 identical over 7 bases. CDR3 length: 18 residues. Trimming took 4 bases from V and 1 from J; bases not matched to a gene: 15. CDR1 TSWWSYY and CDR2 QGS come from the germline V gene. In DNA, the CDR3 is TGTGCTCTTGGGGTCCCGCCACCTCTTTACTGGGGCACCGATAAACTCATCTTT. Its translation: CALGVPPPLYWGTDKLIF.

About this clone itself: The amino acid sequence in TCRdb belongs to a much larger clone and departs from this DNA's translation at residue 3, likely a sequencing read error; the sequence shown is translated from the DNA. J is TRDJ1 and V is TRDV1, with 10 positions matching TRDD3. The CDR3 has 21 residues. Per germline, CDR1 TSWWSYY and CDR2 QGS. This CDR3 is CAPGEMNTGGYAVRYTDKLIF. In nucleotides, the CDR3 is TGTGCTCCTGGGGAAATGAACACCGGGGGATACGCAGTAAGGTACACCGATAAACTCATCTTT.

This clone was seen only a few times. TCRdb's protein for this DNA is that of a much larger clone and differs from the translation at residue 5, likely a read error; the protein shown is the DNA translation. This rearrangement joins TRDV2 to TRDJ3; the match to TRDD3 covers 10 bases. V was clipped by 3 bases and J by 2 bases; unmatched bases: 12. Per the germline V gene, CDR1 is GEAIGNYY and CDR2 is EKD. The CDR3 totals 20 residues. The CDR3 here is CACDATGGFPGAWDTRQMFF. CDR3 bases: TGTGCCTGTGACGCGACTGGGGGATTCCCGGGAGCCTGGGACACCCGACAGATGTTTTTC.